A single T cell receptor (beta chain) is shown here with its context. The antigen this receptor binds is unknown. It has no much larger one-base neighbor in the sample; base qualities were not kept. The sample belongs to a study of cytomegalovirus exposure and HLA in healthy donors (dated by TCRdb to the late 2010s). Describing the broader study: According to an earlier analysis of a few hundred of the donors, 200 million or so T cells yielded over 90 million unique TCR beta sequences and 276 Gb of sequence data. An early release covering around 630 HLA-typed donors comprised roughly 300 gigabases of sequencing data and 85 million or so unique TCR sequences. Of the 398 genotyped donors, 65% to 90% fell in the genetic ancestry cluster associated with self-reported Caucasian donors. The study was designed to test whether signatures of past pathogen exposure could be identified by cataloging public T cell receptors. The study used immunosequencing to profile the T cell repertoires of 666 subjects and linked those repertoires to cytomegalovirus serostatus. A separate validation cohort of approximately 130 different subjects was used in addition to the approximately 640-subject first cohort. To predict cytomegalovirus infection status, the study brought together high-throughput TCR immunosequencing, statistical association of individual TCRs with disease status, and machine learning. A later analysis re-examined previously published TCR beta repertoires from just over 650 donors and added high-resolution HLA genotyping to investigate patterns of TCR occurrence. The later analysis used no new phenotypic data to find candidate immune exposures, relying instead on TCR beta sequences and their occurrence across donors. An earlier analysis of 500 to 750 of the donors applied high-throughput TCR beta sequencing to assess whether each TCR beta V gene segment acted as functional or pseudogenic. Donor age, sex, ethnicity and CMV serostatus were compiled alongside the repertoire data. Genome-wide SNP genotypes for about 65% of the 666 donors were used in a later genetic analysis, which treated that subset as a discovery cohort. Every discovery cohort repertoire had been produced on one sequencing platform. HLA typing included class I and class II loci at four-digit resolution. Typing coverage differed by locus: A, B, C, DRB1 and DQB1 were typed in about 620-630 donors, DQA1 in approximately 520, DPA1 in some 600, and DPB1 in 400 to 480. Because of strong linkage in the cohort, four or five DR-DQ haplotypes were treated as single units for association and clustering. Among 300 to 450 genotyped donors of the cohort, an average of roughly 240,000 unique TCR beta nucleotide sequences were sequenced per donor, about a sixth of them non-productive.

General findings and caveats noted by the study authors: Broadly in line with IMGT annotations, most TCR beta V segments showed up in productive rearrangements about 90% or about 30% of the time in an earlier analysis of around 550 of the donors. The 87-base-pair reads could not distinguish some IMGT-functional V segments, including TRBV6-2 and TRBV6-3, so those segments were excluded. Because some donors lacked HLA typing at each locus, the association tests relied only on the typed subset. A further reported finding was that TCR beta sequences accurately predicted the HLA-A and HLA-B alleles for most subjects in the first cohort. Most TCR sequences were seen in very few donors, while some public TCRs were found in many individuals. When HLA alleles, especially DR and DQ, strongly co-occurred, TCR associations were difficult to assign to individual alleles. In a later analysis, several top co-occurrence clusters were reported to appear linked to parvovirus B19, influenza, CMV and Epstein-Barr virus. The study listed 164 TCR beta chains as associated with cytomegalovirus. The cohort was sequenced for TCR beta chains only, and without alpha or paired-chain data the features that could be detected were limited. In both the original and validation cohorts, the classifier was reported to diagnose cytomegalovirus status with high specificity and sensitivity. In a later analysis, most CMV-associated TCR beta chains were found to appear HLA-restricted, with HLA associations seemingly driven largely by CMV exposure. The earlier analysis of 587 of the donors excluded 15 to 20 rarely observed V segments, including chromosome 9 orphons, because counts were too low. In a later analysis, TCR association rates were found to vary across HLA loci, with the most associated TCRs seen for DRB1 alleles and the fewest for HLA-C alleles. A later genetic analysis associated a missense DCLRE1C variant with V-gene and J-gene trimming of TCR beta chains, and an independent cohort replicated the association. It was suggested by the authors that the approach could potentially be generalized to other disease states and immunological phenotypes. A few of the identified cytomegalovirus-associated TCR beta chains were confirmed in vitro to be specific for cytomegalovirus antigens. Correlated functional status among segregating V segments might be attributable to linkage disequilibrium, but an unknown experimental factor could not be ruled out. A cluster of highly shared sequence variants was judged likely to represent a technical artifact of the sequencing pipeline. CMV serostatus was the only immune exposure information available for the cohort. In a later analysis, some 18,000 TCR beta sequences were associated with specific HLA alleles at a false discovery rate of 0.05. In a later analysis, HLA-associated TCR beta chains were found to be more clonally expanded and to have lower generation probabilities than equally common non-associated chains. Presence/absence analyses assumed roughly uniform sequencing depth across donors, an assumption that may not hold. In a later genetic analysis, fewer N-insertions in productive TCRs were reported among donors in an Asian-associated ancestry cluster than the roughly 670-donor mean.

The cohort consisted of 666 healthy bone marrow donors. At the time of sampling, every cohort member was nominally healthy, though immune exposures that went unrecorded were likely present. The donor tested CMV seronegative, placing the donor among the 352 seronegative members of the cohort. Every donor gave a peripheral blood sample, and the peripheral blood mononuclear cells from that sample were used for TCR beta sequencing. The Qiagen DNeasy Blood Extraction Kit was used to extract genomic DNA from the blood cell samples. The method behind the library was the immunoSEQ multiplex PCR assay. The multiplex PCR relied on a mix of 60 forward primers for TCR Vbeta segments and 13 reverse primers for TCR Jbeta segments. A multiplex PCR assay on genomic DNA amplified the CDR3 region of rearranged TCR beta genes. Amplified TCR beta libraries were sequenced as 87-base-pair reads on the Illumina HiSeq System. In the source study's methods: A later analysis tallied tens of millions of unique TCR beta chains across the roughly 610 repertoires, and some 12 million of those chains were shared by two or more donors. Raw reads were error-corrected and collapsed into unique sequences with a nearest-neighbor algorithm that merged closely related sequences to remove PCR and sequencing errors. To assign V, D and J gene segments, CDR3 sequences were aligned to IMGT reference sequences. For a sequence to be retained, a match of at least six nucleotides was required to both a V gene segment and a J gene segment. Rearrangements were called productive when the CDR3 lacked stop codons and stayed in frame with V and J; all others were non-productive. Following IMGT convention, CDR3 was defined as the stretch from the second conserved V-encoded cysteine to the conserved J-encoded phenylalanine. In an earlier analysis of around 600 of the donors, sequences lacking an unambiguous match to a single V gene segment were excluded. An earlier analysis of fewer than 750 of the donors called V segments functional above 56.7% productive rearrangements and segregating when the between-donor standard deviation exceeded 5%. A statistical classification framework was built for diagnosing cytomegalovirus status from the catalog of TCR beta chain sequences. In a later analysis, V and J genes were assigned by comparing TCR nucleotide sequences against IMGT/GENE-DB human TR gene sequences. A later analysis assigned CDR3 sequences and most-parsimonious VDJ recombination scenarios with the TCRdist pipeline. In a later analysis, each TCR beta chain was defined by its CDR3 amino acid sequence together with its V-gene family, and reads without a unique V-gene family were excluded. As a way to deal with suspected cross-contamination and a sequencing artifact, a later analysis dropped hundreds of nucleotide sequences that were highly shared and had low generation probability. In a later analysis, a clonal expansion index for each public chain was calculated from normalized within-repertoire ranks of inferred template counts. In a later analysis, generation probabilities were computed with a VDJ recombination model fitted to out-of-frame rearrangements, and the resulting probabilities were checked against IGoR. A later analysis scored TCR-TCR, TCR-HLA and TCR-CMV co-occurrence with hypergeometric tests, applying a repertoire-size bias correction to TCR pairs. To estimate false discovery rates, a later analysis permuted the HLA or CMV assignments 20 times. In a later analysis, co-occurring TCRs were grouped using DBSCAN, and TCRdist sequence similarity was added for clustering within HLA-allele-positive subsets. Repertoires with fewer than 30,000 or more than 120,000 public chains, plus five repertoires with anomalous nucleotide sharing, were excluded from co-occurrence clustering. Drawn from immuneACCESS, this table holds only the in-frame rearrangements with V and J called that TCRdb kept. Clones are partly lost; checked studies trace under half to an unresolved V gene and leave the rest unexplained. From that table come the V and J calls and clone size; the DNA was used to work out D and trimming. The sample table holds approximately 130,000 clones, of which about 78% were seen once. Of the sample, more than 0.95% is held by the ten largest clones.

Including the terminal cysteine and phenylalanine, the CDR3 comprises 15 residues. Kept here is only the CDR3 DNA, which spans 45 bases and is read in frame from base 1. CDR1 and CDR2 are read off the germline V gene (reference sequence) as SGHKS and YYEKEE. Trimming removed 4 bases from V and 5 bases from J; the gene matches leave 9 bases unexplained. This receptor was identified in a man in his fifties in good health and CMV-seronegative. The sequenced sample was PBMCs. The rearranged chain carries TRBV5-5 and TRBJ2-7, with 10 junctional bases fitting TRBD1. The DNA sequence follows: TGTGCCAGCAGCCGTGGAGGGACAGGGGCTGACGAGCAGTACTTC. It translates to CASSRGGTGADEQYF.